This T cell receptor (beta chain) was recovered during a study of beta chain features in type 1 diabetes. Expressed TCRB transcripts got sequenced, as all isolated RNA was reverse transcribed. An average near 3.57 million reads came from naive, central memory and regulatory T cell samples. Some clones are missing from TCRdb's copy, which holds only in-frame ones; the method was immunoSEQ multiplex PCR. The sample lists under 450,000 clones, about 14% occurring once. Germline loops: CDR1 GTSNPN, CDR2 SVGIG (reference sequence). The V end was cut by 2 bases, the J end by 2 bases, with 10 bases between. CDR3 size: 14 residues. Regarding the study as a whole: With patients and controls alike, PCR might favor shorter templates to an equal degree.

This clone was seen a handful of times. The antigen is not known. The receptor's source is a man aged 25-40 years in good health. The chain joins TRBV30 to TRBJ2-1; D uncertain. Material for sequencing was naive CD4+ T cells from blood. The chain's CDR3 is CAWSRRSTYNEQFF. In DNA form, the CDR3 reads TGTGCCTGGAGTAGGCGATCAACCTACAATGAGCAGTTCTTC.